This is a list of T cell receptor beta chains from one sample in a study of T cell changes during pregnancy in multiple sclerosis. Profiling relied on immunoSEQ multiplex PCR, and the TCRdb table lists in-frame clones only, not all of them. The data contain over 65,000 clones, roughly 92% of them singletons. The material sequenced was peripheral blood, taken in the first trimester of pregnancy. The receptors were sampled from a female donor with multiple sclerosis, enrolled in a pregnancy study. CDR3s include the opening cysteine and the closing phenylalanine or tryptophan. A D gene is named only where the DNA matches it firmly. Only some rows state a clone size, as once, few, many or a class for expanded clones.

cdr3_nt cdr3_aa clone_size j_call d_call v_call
TGTGCCAGCAATACAGGGGGCGCTGGGGCCAACGTCCTGACTTTC CASNTGGAGANVLTF . TRBJ2-6 TRBD1 TRBV6-1
TGTGCCAGCAGCTTATATAGTAATGAAAAACTGTTTTTT CASSLYSNEKLFF . TRBJ1-4 . TRBV5-5
TGTGCCAGCAGCGTAGTGACAGACACTTATGGCTACACCTTC CASSVVTDTYGYTF . TRBJ1-2 . TRBV9
TGTGCCAGTAGTATGGGCGGGAGGACTGAAGCTTTCTTT CASSMGGRTEAFF . TRBJ1-1 . TRBV19
TGTGCCAGCAGCCTTGGACAGGGAGGAGCAGATACGCAGTATTTT CASSLGQGGADTQYF . TRBJ2-3 TRBD1 TRBV6-4
TGCGCCAGCAGCTTGGAGACAGACAACTATGGCTACACCTTC CASSLETDNYGYTF few TRBJ1-2 . TRBV5-1
TGTGCCAGCAATGGGGGGGCGCGGTATGAGCAGTTCTTC CASNGGARYEQFF . TRBJ2-1 . TRBV2
TGTGCCAGCAGCGTCGCGAAGGGGCAAGAGACCCAGTACTTC CASSVAKGQETQYF . TRBJ2-5 . TRBV7-9
TGTGCCAGTAGTAGACAGATTGATTCACCCCTCCACTTT CASSRQIDSPLHF once TRBJ1-6 . TRBV19
TGTGCCAGCAGCCTCGAGGACAGGGGAATTACCTACAATGAGCAGTTCTTC CASSLEDRGITYNEQFF . TRBJ2-1 TRBD1 TRBV7-3
TGCAGCGTTGATACTAGTCTCAACGATGAGCAGTTCTTC CSVDTSLNDEQFF . TRBJ2-1 . TRBV29-1
TGTGCCAGCAGCTTAGTGGCGGTCCACGAGCAGTACTTC CASSLVAVHEQYF . TRBJ2-7 . TRBV7-9
TGTGCCAGCAGTTACTCGGGGGGTGGCGAGCAGTACTTC CASSYSGGGEQYF . TRBJ2-7 . TRBV6-5
TGTGCCACCAGCAGAGATTCGGGACGACTAGCGGCCAACTCCTACGAGCAGTACTTC CATSRDSGRLAANSYEQYF . TRBJ2-7 TRBD2 TRBV15
TGTGCCAGCAGCCGAGACAGTCTGGGCCAGCCCCAGCATTTT CASSRDSLGQPQHF . TRBJ1-5 . TRBV6-6
TGTGCCAGCAGTGAAGTCGCCCACACAGGTTACGAGCAGTACTTC CASSEVAHTGYEQYF . TRBJ2-7 . TRBV2
TGTGCCAGCAGTTCCGAGGGGGACTATGGCTACACCTTC CASSSEGDYGYTF few TRBJ1-2 . TRBV2
TGTGCCAGCAGCTCCGCCTCGGGACTAGCGGGAGTATACGGCGAGCAGTACTTC CASSSASGLAGVYGEQYF . TRBJ2-7 TRBD2 TRBV13
TGTGCCATCAGTGGCGGGACAGGGGGCGCCTACGAGCAGTACTTC CAISGGTGGAYEQYF once TRBJ2-7 TRBD1 TRBV10-3
TGCGCCAGCAGAGATGGACAGGGGGATAATTCACCCCTCCACTTT CASRDGQGDNSPLHF . TRBJ1-6 TRBD1 TRBV5-1
TGTGCCAGCAGTCTAGCGGGAGGTCTCTACGAGCAGTACTTC CASSLAGGLYEQYF . TRBJ2-7 TRBD2 TRBV28
TGTGCCACCAGCAGAGATTTCCGGGAGACAGGGTATATCACTGAAGCTTTCTTT CATSRDFRETGYITEAFF . TRBJ1-1 TRBD1 TRBV15
TGTGCCAGCACCCTGGGGGCCGGAAGCACAGATACGCAGTATTTT CASTLGAGSTDTQYF . TRBJ2-3 . TRBV27
TGTGCCAGCTCACTAAGGGACAGGGCCTACGAGCAGTACTTC CASSLRDRAYEQYF . TRBJ2-7 TRBD1 TRBV18